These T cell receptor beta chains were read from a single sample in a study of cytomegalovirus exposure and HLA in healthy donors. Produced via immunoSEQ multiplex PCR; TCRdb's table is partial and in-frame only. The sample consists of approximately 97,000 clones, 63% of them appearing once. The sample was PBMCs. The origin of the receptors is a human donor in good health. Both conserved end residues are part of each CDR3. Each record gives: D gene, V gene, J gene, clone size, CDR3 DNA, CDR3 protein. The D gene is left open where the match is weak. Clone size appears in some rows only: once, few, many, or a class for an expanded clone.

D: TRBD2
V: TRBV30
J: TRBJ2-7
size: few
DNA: TGTGCCTGGAGTGTAGGGACTAGCGGTTACGAGCAGTACTTC
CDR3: CAWSVGTSGYEQYF

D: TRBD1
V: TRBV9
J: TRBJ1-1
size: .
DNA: TGTGCCAGCAGCGCGGAGCCGGGACAGGGGACGAGCACTGAAGCTTTCTTT
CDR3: CASSAEPGQGTSTEAFF

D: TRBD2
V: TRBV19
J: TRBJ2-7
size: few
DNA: TGTGCCAGTAATCCCTCCGGGCTAGCGGGCACCTACGAGCAGTACTTC
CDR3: CASNPSGLAGTYEQYF

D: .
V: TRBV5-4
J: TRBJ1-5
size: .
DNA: TGTGCCAGCAGCTTAGATCCAGGGCCCAATCAGCCCCAGCATTTT
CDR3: CASSLDPGPNQPQHF

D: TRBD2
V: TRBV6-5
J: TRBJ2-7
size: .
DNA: TGTGCCAGCAGCTCTGGCGGGGGGGGTTCCTACGAGCAGTACTTC
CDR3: CASSSGGGGSYEQYF

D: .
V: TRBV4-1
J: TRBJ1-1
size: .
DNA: TGCGCCAGCAGCCAAAGCCCTACAGGGTACGAAGGAGCTTTCTTT
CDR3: CASSQSPTGYEGAFF

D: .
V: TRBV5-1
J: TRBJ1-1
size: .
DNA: TGCGCCAGCAGCATCAGGGAGAACACTGAAGCTTTCTTT
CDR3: CASSIRENTEAFF

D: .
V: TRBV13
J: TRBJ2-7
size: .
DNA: TGTGCCAGCAGCTTAGGGGGCGACGAGCAGTACTTC
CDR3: CASSLGGDEQYF

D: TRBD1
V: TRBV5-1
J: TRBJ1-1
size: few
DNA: TGCGCCAGCAGCTCCGGGACAGTGGAAGCTTTCTTT
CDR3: CASSSGTVEAFF

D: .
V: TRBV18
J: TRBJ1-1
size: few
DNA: TGTGCCAGCTCGCATACGAGAGGGAGCGGCACTGAAGCTTTCTTT
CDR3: CASSHTRGSGTEAFF

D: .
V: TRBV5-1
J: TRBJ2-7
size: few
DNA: TGCGCCAGCAGCTTGACAGGCCCCACTTACGAGCAGTACTTC
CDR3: CASSLTGPTYEQYF

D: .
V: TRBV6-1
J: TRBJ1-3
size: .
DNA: TGTGCCAGCAGTGAAGAGCACCAGGTCTACTCTGGAAACACCATATATTTT
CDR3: CASSEEHQVYSGNTIYF

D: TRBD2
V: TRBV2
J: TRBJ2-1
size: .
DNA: TGTGCCAGCAGGGGACTAGCGAGCTCCTACAATGAGCAGTTCTTC
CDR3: CASRGLASSYNEQFF

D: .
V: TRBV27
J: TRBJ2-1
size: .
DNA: TGTGCCAGCAGCCTCCTAGCCGAGGGGGTCTACAATGAGCAGTTCTTC
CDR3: CASSLLAEGVYNEQFF

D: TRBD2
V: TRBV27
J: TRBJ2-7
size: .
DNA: TGTGCCAGCAGTCCGAGAGGGGGCGGGAGGGCCTACGAGCAGTACTTC
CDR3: CASSPRGGGRAYEQYF

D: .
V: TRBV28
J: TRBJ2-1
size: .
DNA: TGTGCCAGCAGTTTAGGGAGGTATGAGCAGTTCTTC
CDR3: CASSLGRYEQFF

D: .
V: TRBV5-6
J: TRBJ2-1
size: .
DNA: TGTGCCAGCAGCTTAACATTCCCAGGGCAAGGTGAGCAGTTCTTC
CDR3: CASSLTFPGQGEQFF